The rows below give T cell receptor beta chains drawn from one sample of a study of shared clonotypes between healthy human individuals. The protocol was immunoSEQ multiplex PCR, while the TCRdb copy is restricted to in-frame clones and leaves out a portion. The top ten clones hold 1.5% of a sample with around 1 million clones, less than 85% of them seen once. Sequencing used memory CD4+ T cells sorted from blood. All receptors derive from a man aged 18 to 29 in good health. Both conserved end residues are part of each CDR3. Fields, in order: D gene, J gene, clone size, V gene, CDR3 DNA, CDR3 protein. D genes are given only for firm matches. Clone size is stated in some rows and not others, as once, few, many or a class when expanded.

-	TRBJ1-2	-	TRBV2	TGTGCCAGCAGTAAGGAAGCAGTGGGCTATGGCTACACCTTC	CASSKEAVGYGYTF
-	TRBJ1-1	-	TRBV27	TGTGCCAGCAGTTTCAGGACGGCACCGAACACTGAAGCTTTCTTT	CASSFRTAPNTEAFF
TRBD1	TRBJ2-7	few	TRBV4-2	TGTGCCAGCAGCCAAGAAGCGGCGAGACAGGGAAGCTCCTACGAGCAGTACTTC	CASSQEAARQGSSYEQYF
-	TRBJ2-1	-	TRBV11-2	TGTGCCAGCAGCACCTTTTTAGGCGGGATTTACAATGAGCAGTTCTTC	CASSTFLGGIYNEQFF
-	TRBJ1-1	-	TRBV2	TGTGCCAGCAGTTCGACAGGGAACACTGAAGCTTTCTTT	CASSSTGNTEAFF
TRBD2	TRBJ2-1	-	TRBV2	TGTGCCAGCGTATTCGCCCGGGACTACATTTACAATGAGCAGTTCTTC	CASVFARDYIYNEQFF
-	TRBJ2-3	-	TRBV5-1	TGCGCCAGCAGCTTTTCAGGGTTCGCAGATACGCAGTATTTT	CASSFSGFADTQYF
-	TRBJ2-1	-	TRBV28	TGTGCCAGCAGCGGGACCGGGACGGTGAATGAGCAGTTCTTC	CASSGTGTVNEQFF
-	TRBJ2-5	-	TRBV5-4	TGTGCCAGCTTTTTCGACAGGCAAGAGACCCAGTACTTC	CASFFDRQETQYF
-	TRBJ2-7	-	TRBV29-1	TGCAGCATTAGAGGACAGCTACGCGAGCAGTACTTC	CSIRGQLREQYF
TRBD2	TRBJ2-7	-	TRBV27	TGTGCCAGCAGTCCCTACTTAGCGGGGGCCTACGAGCAGTACTTC	CASSPYLAGAYEQYF
-	TRBJ2-3	-	TRBV5-6	TGTGCCAGCAGCTTGAGGTCGGGAACTAGCACAGATACGCAGTATTTT	CASSLRSGTSTDTQYF
-	TRBJ2-1	-	TRBV29-1	TGCAGCGTTGTTAGGGACGTGGGGGGCACTGAGCAGTTCTTC	CSVVRDVGGTEQFF
-	TRBJ1-2	-	TRBV28	TGTGCCAGCAGTTTGGTTCGGGTTGCTCGAACAGCCTATGGCTACACCTTC	CASSLVRVARTAYGYTF
-	TRBJ2-7	-	TRBV6-5	TGTGCCAGCAGAACCCAGGGCGGTAATTACGAGCAGTACTTC	CASRTQGGNYEQYF
-	TRBJ2-7	few	TRBV7-2	TGTGCCAGCAGCTTAGGCGGCTATCTCACCTACGAGCAGTACTTC	CASSLGGYLTYEQYF
-	TRBJ2-1	-	TRBV27	TGTGCCAGCAGTTCGGGGCCCTTCGGTGAGCAGTTCTTC	CASSSGPFGEQFF
TRBD1	TRBJ2-7	-	TRBV5-1	TGCGCCAGCAGACATGACAGGGGGCCGCCCTACGAGCAGTACTTC	CASRHDRGPPYEQYF
-	TRBJ2-5	-	TRBV29-1	TGCAGCGTTGAAGGGGGGAGCCAAGAGACCCAGTACTTC	CSVEGGSQETQYF
-	TRBJ1-3	-	TRBV11-2	TGTGCCAGCAGCTCGCCCGGGCTGTCTGGAAACACCATATATTTT	CASSSPGLSGNTIYF
TRBD1	TRBJ1-2	once	TRBV18	TGTGCCAGCTCCCCAGAAACAGGGGGCGCGCATGGCTACACCTTC	CASSPETGGAHGYTF
-	TRBJ2-1	-	TRBV30	TGTGCCTGGAGTGTGGGGCAGGGGAGTAAGCATGAGCAGTTCTTC	CAWSVGQGSKHEQFF
-	TRBJ1-5	-	TRBV6-6	TGTGCCAGCAGTTACCCGGGTACGGGGTATCAGCCCCAGCATTTT	CASSYPGTGYQPQHF
TRBD2	TRBJ2-3	-	TRBV15	TGTGCCACCAGCAGACCCCTACGGGGACTAGCCCCAGATACGCAGTATTTT	CATSRPLRGLAPDTQYF
TRBD1	TRBJ2-1	-	TRBV7-8	TGTGCCAGCAGCTTAGCTCAAAGACAGGGGCAATCCAATGAGCAGTTCTTC	CASSLAQRQGQSNEQFF
-	TRBJ1-5	-	TRBV18	TGTGCCAGCTCACAGAGTTGGGGGGCCAATCAGCCCCAGCATTTT	CASSQSWGANQPQHF
-	TRBJ1-2	-	TRBV19	TGTGCCACCACGGGACCTATCTATGGCTACACCTTC	CATTGPIYGYTF
TRBD1	TRBJ1-1	-	TRBV5-8	TGTGCCAGCAGCTTGGGGACAGGGGGTGACGAAGCTTTCTTT	CASSLGTGGDEAFF
-	TRBJ1-5	-	TRBV4-3	TGCGCCAGCAGCCAAGAATTAGAGGTAGATAGCAATCAGCCCCAGCATTTT	CASSQELEVDSNQPQHF
-	TRBJ1-6	-	TRBV4-3	TGCGCCAGCAGCCAAGATCCCGGATTTGGCGGTGATTCACCCCTCCACTTT	CASSQDPGFGGDSPLHF
-	TRBJ2-1	-	TRBV27	TGTGCCAGCAGTCTCCACTCTTACAATGAGCAGTTCTTC	CASSLHSYNEQFF
-	TRBJ1-2	once	TRBV28	TGTGCCAGCAGGGAGACGGGGCCTAACTATGGCTACACCTTC	CASRETGPNYGYTF
-	TRBJ2-1	-	TRBV10-3	TGTGCCATCACCCCCGGACTGGGAGGTAGTGAGCAGTTCTTC	CAITPGLGGSEQFF
-	TRBJ2-1	-	TRBV5-6	TGTGCCAGCAGCGACGGACAGAGAAACTTCAATGAGCAGTTCTTC	CASSDGQRNFNEQFF
TRBD2	TRBJ2-2	-	TRBV14	TGTGCCAGCAGCCCAAAGCGGGAGGGCCGCACCGGGGAGCTGTTTTTT	CASSPKREGRTGELFF
-	TRBJ2-3	-	TRBV7-6	TGTGCCAGCAGCTTACAACCAGACGAAAATACGCAGTATTTT	CASSLQPDENTQYF
-	TRBJ2-1	-	TRBV7-8	TGTGCCAGCAGCCCCCCCCCGGGGACCTCCTACAATGAGCAGTTCTTC	CASSPPPGTSYNEQFF
TRBD1	TRBJ1-5	few	TRBV4-1	TGCGCCAGCAGCCAAAACATACAGGGGGCGGGTCAGCCCCAGCATTTT	CASSQNIQGAGQPQHF
TRBD1	TRBJ1-2	-	TRBV28	TGTGCCAGCAAGGGGACAGTGGATGGCTACACCTTC	CASKGTVDGYTF
TRBD2	TRBJ2-7	-	TRBV2	TGTGCCAGCAGGACTAGCGGGAGCTCCTACGAGCAGTACTTC	CASRTSGSSYEQYF
-	TRBJ2-4	many	TRBV2	TGTGCCAGCAAGGACGACGCTAAAAACATTCAGTACTTC	CASKDDAKNIQYF
-	TRBJ1-5	-	TRBV7-9	TGTGCCAGCGGAAAGGGGGATTCGAGCAATCAGCCCCAGCATTTT	CASGKGDSSNQPQHF
TRBD2	TRBJ2-7	-	TRBV7-9	TGTGCCAGCAGCATCCCTAGCGGGAGGCGCTTAAGCTCCTACGAGCAGTACTTC	CASSIPSGRRLSSYEQYF
TRBD2	TRBJ2-3	-	TRBV9	TGTGCCAGCAGCTCACGGACTAGCGGGAGTAGGACAGATACGCAGTATTTT	CASSSRTSGSRTDTQYF
-	TRBJ2-5	-	TRBV5-1	TGCGCCAGCAGCTTGGCGGGCGTGGGGACCCAGTACTTC	CASSLAGVGTQYF
TRBD2	TRBJ2-1	-	TRBV2	TGTGCCAGCAGTAATTCCATAGCGGGAAATGAGCAGTTCTTC	CASSNSIAGNEQFF
-	TRBJ2-6	-	TRBV13	TGTGCCAGCAGTTTTTACAGCTCTGGGGCCAACGTCCTGACTTTC	CASSFYSSGANVLTF